A single sample gave rise to the 10 T cell receptor beta chains below, sequenced in a study of blood T cell repertoires in COVID-19. The repertoire was sequenced with immunoSEQ multiplex PCR; TCRdb's copy has only in-frame clones and lacks some. The sample includes some 150,000 clones, approximately 83% seen only once; the top ten take 3.5% to 4.5%. Sequenced material: peripheral blood. The receptor set was obtained from a woman aged 55-70 years with acute or convalescent COVID-19.

The chain employs TRBV5-6 and TRBJ1-4; possibly TRBD1 for D (5 bases). Germline lookup yields CDR1 SGHDT and CDR2 YYEEEE. The V and J ends lost 3 bases and 2 bases respectively, with 14 bases between them. The CDR3 is 16 amino acids. CDR3 DNA: TGTGCCAGCAGCTCAATCTTACAGGCCACTAATGAAAAACTGTTTTTT. This translates into CASSSILQATNEKLFF. The variable domain in full, completed from reference TRBV5-6 and TRBJ1-4, reads DAGVTQSPTHLIKTRGQQVTLRCSPKSGHDTVSWYQQALGQGPQFIFQYYEEEERQRGNFPDRFSGHQFPNYSSELNVNALLLGDSALYLCASSSILQATNEKLFFGSGTQLSVL.

The chain recombines TRBV28 with TRBJ1-4; TRBD1 is a possible D gene (5 bases). The germline V gene encodes CDR1 MDHEN and CDR2 SYDVKM. The CDR3 is made up of 20 amino acids. Trimming shortened V by 3 bases and J by 3 bases, and 26 bases separated the two germline ends. CDR3: CASSFGPPREVGGANEKLFF. The CDR3 DNA is TGTGCCAGCAGTTTTGGGCCTCCTCGGGAGGTTGGAGGGGCTAATGAAAAACTGTTTTTT.

This sequence joins TRBV30 and TRBJ2-5, with TRBD2 identical over 9 bases. V lost 3 bases, J lost 5 bases, and 10 bases stayed unmatched. Looked up from germline, CDR1 is GTSNPN and CDR2 is SVGIG (reference sequence). CDR3 length: 15 amino acids. The CDR3 nucleotides are TGTGCCTGGAGGTGGGGTAGCGGGAGTTATGAGACCCAGTACTTC. It specifies CAWRWGSGSYETQYF.

This clone has a handful of counts. The chain couples TRBV4-1 to TRBJ2-1; 10 bases match TRBD2. Germline V gene data show CDR1 as MGHRA and CDR2 as YSYEKL. CDR3 length: 19 residues. The trim removed 0 bases at V and 7 bases at J, leaving 15 bases unmatched. The CDR3 DNA sequence: TGCGCCAGCAGCCAAGAGCGCTCTAGCGGGAGTAGTCGCCGGAATGAGCAGTTCTTC. As protein: CASSQERSSGSSRRNEQFF.

The chain carries TRBV28 and TRBJ1-5; 7 bases map to TRBD1. CDR3 length: 13 residues. V lost 6 bases and J lost 8; bases outside the gene matches: 7. Looked up from germline, CDR1 is MDHEN and CDR2 is SYDVKM. CDR3 DNA sequence: TGTGCCAGCAGGACAGGGATTATTAAGCCCCAGCATTTT. Translating gives CASRTGIIKPQHF.

This chain connects TRBV5-1 to TRBJ1-3; D is ambiguous. Trimming took 4 bases from V and 0 from J, leaving 14 bases between them. This CDR3 has 16 amino acids. CDR1 is SGHRS and CDR2 is YFSETQ in the germline V gene. This CDR3 reads CASSPRTADSGNTIYF. As DNA, the CDR3 is TGCGCCAGCAGCCCACGGACTGCCGACTCTGGAAACACCATATATTTT.

V is TRBV27 and J is TRBJ2-3; the match to TRBD2 covers 12 bases. This CDR3 region has 16 residues. The V gene's germline CDR1 is MNHEY and CDR2 SMNVEV (reference sequence). V shed 6 bases and J 7 bases; nucleotides not matched to a gene: 11. CDR3 loop: CASRPPGLAGRNTQYF. The DNA for the CDR3 is TGTGCCAGCAGACCACCGGGACTAGCGGGTCGGAATACGCAGTATTTT.

The rearrangement joins TRBV9 to TRBJ1-2; D remains ambiguous. The CDR3 covers 12 residues. V lost 3 bases to trimming and J lost 7 bases, with 10 bases between them. Germline V gene lookup returns CDR1 SGDLS and CDR2 YYNGEE. This CDR3 is CASSASNGGYTF. The CDR3 DNA follows: TGTGCCAGCAGCGCCTCTAACGGTGGCTACACCTTC.

This chain links TRBV4-1 with TRBJ2-3; TRBD2 matches 16 bases. Germline CDR1 and CDR2: MGHRA and YSYEKL. The CDR3 is 19 amino acids. V lost 4 bases to trimming and J lost 0 bases; unmatched junction nucleotides: 7. CDR3 region: CASSPGLAGGPVSTDTQYF. CDR3 nucleotide sequence: TGCGCCAGCAGCCCGGGACTAGCGGGAGGGCCGGTCAGCACAGATACGCAGTATTTT.

The rearrangement links TRBV24-1 to TRBJ2-1; TRBD2 aligns across 11 bases. CDR3 length equals 16 residues. V lost 5 bases to trimming and J lost 9 bases; unmatched junction nucleotides: 11. CDR1 and CDR2 from the germline V gene are KGHDR and SFDVKD. This CDR3 is CATSGLLAGARGEQFF. CDR3 DNA sequence: TGTGCCACCAGTGGCCTACTAGCGGGAGCGCGTGGTGAGCAGTTCTTC.